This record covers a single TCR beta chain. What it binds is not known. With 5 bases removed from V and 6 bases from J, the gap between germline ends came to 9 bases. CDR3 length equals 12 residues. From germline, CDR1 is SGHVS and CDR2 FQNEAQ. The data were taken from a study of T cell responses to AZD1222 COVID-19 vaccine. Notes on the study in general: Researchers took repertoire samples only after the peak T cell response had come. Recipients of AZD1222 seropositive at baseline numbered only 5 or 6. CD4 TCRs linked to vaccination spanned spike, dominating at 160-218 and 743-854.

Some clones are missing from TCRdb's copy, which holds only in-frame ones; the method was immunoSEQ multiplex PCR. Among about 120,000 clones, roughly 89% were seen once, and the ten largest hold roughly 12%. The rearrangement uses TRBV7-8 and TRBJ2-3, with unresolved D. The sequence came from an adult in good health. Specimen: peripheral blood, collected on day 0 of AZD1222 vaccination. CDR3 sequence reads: CASSPTLDTQYF. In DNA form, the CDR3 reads TGTGCCAGCAGCCCCACCCTGGATACGCAGTATTTT.